What follows are 21 T cell receptor beta chains derived from one specimen sequenced in a study of T cell responses to AZD1222 COVID-19 vaccine (dated by TCRdb to the early 2020s). The time point label corresponds to: baseline before first vaccination. The library was produced with the immunoSEQ multiplex PCR assay. TCRdb provides this immuneACCESS table in a form limited to in-frame rearrangements. Some clones are lacking; in checked studies, under half of them reflect an unresolved V gene, and why the rest are absent is not known. The sample records roughly 120,000 clones, roughly 87% of which are singletons. Clones ranked in the top ten supply 7.5% of the sample. The specimen was peripheral blood, collected on day 0 of AZD1222 vaccination. The origin of the receptors is an adult in good health.

The V gene is TRBV4-2, the J gene TRBJ2-7; 9 bases are a match to TRBD2. Germline lookup yields CDR1 LGHNA and CDR2 YNFKEQ. The CDR3 covers 18 residues. J was trimmed by 3 bases and V by 0 bases; bases with no gene match: 12. The CDR3 spells CASSQDRAGSGSIYEQYF. For the CDR3, the DNA is TGTGCCAGCAGCCAAGATAGGGCGGGTAGCGGGAGTATCTACGAGCAGTACTTC.

The gene calls are TRBV9 and TRBJ2-5; D ambiguous. Trimming took off 0 bases at V and 3 bases at J, with 9 bases between the two ends. The CDR3 totals 14 residues. The germline gives CDR1 SGDLS, CDR2 YYNGEE. The DNA of the CDR3 is TGTGCCAGCAGCGTAGACCCACAGAAAGAGACCCAGTACTTC. Residues: CASSVDPQKETQYF.

V usage is TRBV6-6 and J usage is TRBJ1-2, with a tentative D call TRBD1 (5 bases). Germline V gives CDR1 MNHNY, CDR2 SVGAGI (reference sequence). The V end was cut by 8 bases, the J end by 7 bases, with 11 bases between. CDR3 length: 11 amino acids. The CDR3 nucleotides read TGTGCCAGCTTCGGACAAGGTGGCTACACCTTC. Translated: CASFGQGGYTF.

The chain combines TRBV24-1 with TRBJ2-6; TRBD2 might be the D (5 bases). Germline V lookup: CDR1 KGHDR, CDR2 SFDVKD. The V and J ends lost 6 bases and 2 bases respectively, with 7 bases between them. The CDR3 spans 14 residues. In DNA form, the CDR3 reads TGTGCCACCAGTAGAGGGCCTGGGGCCAACGTCCTGACTTTC. Its translation: CATSRGPGANVLTF.

The chain has TRBV19 and TRBJ2-1; 11 positions agree with TRBD2. Per the germline V gene, CDR1 is LNHDA and CDR2 is SQIVND (reference sequence). With 6 bases clipped from V and 10 bases from J, the junction kept 2 bases outside the gene matches. This CDR3 comprises 12 residues. The CDR3 DNA sequence: TGTGCCAGTAGGACTAGCGGGATGGAGCAGTTCTTC. This codes for CASRTSGMEQFF.

V usage is TRBV30 and J usage is TRBJ1-5; D ambiguous. Germline-derived CDR1 and CDR2 are GTSNPN and SVGIG (reference sequence). V gave up 0 bases and J gave up 4 bases, with 7 bases separating them. The CDR3 length is 13 residues. CDR3 sequence reads: CAWSVLGNQPQHF. Written as DNA, the CDR3 is TGTGCCTGGAGTGTACTTGGGAATCAGCCCCAGCATTTT.

V gene TRBV7-2 combines with J gene TRBJ1-5, with TRBD1 identical over 11 bases. The V and J ends lost 6 bases and 4 bases, in that order; junction bases with no gene match: 5. Germline CDR1 is SGHTA and CDR2 is FQGNSA. CDR3 size: 15 residues. The chain's CDR3 is CASRFGQGANQPQHF. The DNA of the CDR3 is TGTGCCAGCAGGTTCGGACAGGGGGCGAATCAGCCCCAGCATTTT.

This chain uses TRBV19 with TRBJ1-2; 7 nucleotides agree with TRBD1. Trimming removed 3 bases from V and 9 bases from J; junction bases left unmatched: 10. CDR1 is LNHDA and CDR2 is SQIVND in the germline V gene (reference sequence). The CDR3 runs to 14 residues. The CDR3 reads CASSMEQGSGSYTF. In DNA form, the CDR3 reads TGTGCCAGTAGTATGGAACAGGGGAGTGGTAGCTACACCTTC.

The chain couples TRBV28 to TRBJ1-2, with D possibly being TRBD1 (6 bases). The germline CDR1 and CDR2 sequences are MDHEN and SYDVKM. The V gene lost 2 bases and the J gene lost 4 bases, with 8 bases spanning the gap. The CDR3 spans 13 residues. CDR3 loop: CASSLIQGYGYTF. For the CDR3, the DNA is TGTGCCAGCAGTTTAATACAGGGCTATGGCTACACCTTC.

This chain links TRBV19 with TRBJ2-7; 7 positions agree with TRBD2. The junction had 10 bases not matched to a gene; V was cut back by 4 bases and J by 4 bases. Germline CDR1 and CDR2: LNHDA and SQIVND (reference sequence). The CDR3 has 15 residues. The CDR3 is CASSSDSGVEYEQYF. For the CDR3, the DNA is TGTGCCAGTAGTAGTGACAGCGGGGTCGAGTACGAGCAGTACTTC.

The chain carries TRBV3-1 (or the pseudogene TRBV3-2) and TRBJ1-1, with a possible D match to TRBD1 (5 bases). V lost 7 bases and J lost 1, with 10 bases in between. The CDR3 contains 13 residues. Looked up from germline, CDR1 is LGHDT and CDR2 is YNNKEL (reference sequence). This CDR3 reads CASTVDTNTEAFF. The CDR3 DNA reads TGTGCCAGCACCGTGGACACGAACACTGAAGCTTTCTTT.

This clone was seen only a few times. The rearrangement uses TRBV27 and TRBJ1-5; maybe TRBD1 (5 bases). The V and J ends lost 4 bases and 7 bases respectively, with 11 bases between them. CDR3 size: 13 residues. Germline assignment: CDR1 MNHEY and CDR2 SMNVEV (reference sequence). As DNA, the CDR3 is TGTGCCAGCAGTTCGAGGGGTGGACAGCCCCAGCATTTT. This sequence encodes CASSSRGGQPQHF.

The chain links TRBV7-9 to TRBJ2-7; the match to TRBD1 covers 9 bases. CDR3 length: 14 amino acids. The trim removed 4 bases at V and 5 bases at J, leaving 6 bases unmatched. Germline lookup yields CDR1 SEHNR and CDR2 FQNEAQ (reference sequence). CDR3 DNA: TGTGCCAGCAGCTCGGACAGGGGAGAACACGAGCAGTACTTC. The encoded protein is CASSSDRGEHEQYF.

The J gene is TRBJ1-1, the V gene TRBV6-5; tentative D call: TRBD1 (5 bases). Germline loops: CDR1 MNHEY, CDR2 SVGAGI. V was clipped by 8 bases and J by 11 bases, with 18 bases between them. The CDR3 has 12 amino acids. DNA for the CDR3: TGTGCCAGCCGGTCCCCCGGGACGTGGGCTTTCTTT. As protein: CASRSPGTWAFF.

V and J are TRBV6-5 and TRBJ2-5, with 16 nucleotides matching TRBD2. With V trimmed by 6 bases and J by 5 bases, 3 bases remained unmatched. The CDR3 loop spans 15 amino acids. Germline values: CDR1 MNHEY, CDR2 SVGAGI. The CDR3 sequence: CASRRGLAGGETQYF. CDR3 nucleotide sequence: TGTGCCAGCAGACGGGGACTAGCGGGAGGGGAGACCCAGTACTTC.

V and J are TRBV24-1 and TRBJ2-1; D remains unclear. CDR3 size: 17 residues. Germline V CDR1 and CDR2: KGHDR, SFDVKD. V was cut by 1 base and J by 0 bases, with 12 bases left in between. The CDR3 DNA reads as TGTGCCACCAGTGATTTAGGGAAGGGTAGCTCCTACAATGAGCAGTTCTTC. This sequence encodes CATSDLGKGSSYNEQFF.

The DNA of the CDR3 is TGCGCCAGCAGCCCGAGCGGGGGGGCCCCCGGGGAGCTGTTTTTT. Its translation is CASSPSGGAPGELFF. V gene TRBV5-1 combines with J gene TRBJ2-2, with 10 bases matching TRBD2. CDR1 is SGHRS, CDR2 YFSETQ, per germline. Unmatched junction bases numbered 6, after V lost 4 bases and J lost 6 bases. This CDR3 is 15 amino acids long.

The chain joins TRBV6-1 to TRBJ1-1, with D maybe TRBD1 (5 bases). The CDR3 extends over 15 amino acids. V was pared by 2 bases and J by 4 bases, with 14 bases between. Germline assignment: CDR1 MNHNS and CDR2 SASEGT. CDR3 sequence reads: CASSEIRSGGTEAFF. The CDR3 bases are TGTGCCAGCAGTGAAATCAGGTCGGGGGGCACTGAAGCTTTCTTT.

J is TRBJ2-3 and V is TRBV12-5; no definite D call. Trimming removed 3 bases from V and 0 bases from J, with 7 bases in between. This CDR3 spans 14 amino acids. Germline CDR1 reads LGHNT; CDR2 reads FRNRAP. CDR3 protein: CASGLGSSTDTQYF. CDR3 DNA sequence: TGTGCTAGTGGTTTAGGCTCTAGCACAGATACGCAGTATTTT.

The V gene is TRBV19, the J gene TRBJ2-2; no reliable D call. The CDR3 is made up of 14 amino acids. Germline CDR1 LNHDA, CDR2 SQIVND (reference sequence). V lost 3 bases and J lost 7, with 12 bases in between. CDR3 nucleotide sequence: TGTGCCAGTAGTATTGGAGTGAGCGTCGGGGAGCTGTTTTTT. Translation: CASSIGVSVGELFF.

The rearrangement links TRBV28 to TRBJ2-1; 10 bases line up with TRBD2. CDR1 MDHEN and CDR2 SYDVKM come from the germline V gene. The trim removed 3 bases at V and 5 bases at J, leaving 19 bases unmatched. The CDR3 has 20 amino acids. DNA for the CDR3: TGTGCCAGCAGTTTCCAAAAAACGAGCGGGAGGGCCTCGGAGCACAATGAGCAGTTCTTC. This sequence encodes CASSFQKTSGRASEHNEQFF.